Listed below are T cell receptor beta chains from one sample, sequenced in a study of control samples from healthy donors and cancer patients. Assay used: immunoSEQ multiplex PCR; TCRdb lists only in-frame clones, some missing. The data show fewer than 200,000 clones, roughly 95% seen once. The source material was blood. These receptors all stem from a woman in her sixties or seventies in good health. The CDR3 runs from the conserved cysteine through the conserved F or W. Fields, in order: D gene, clone size, J gene, V gene, CDR3 DNA, CDR3 protein. D genes are given only for firm matches. For some rows the clone size is stated as once, few or many, or as a class when expanded; others skip it.

>.|few|TRBJ2-6|TRBV5-6
TGTGCCAGCAGCTTGTTTGGGCGAACTTCCTCTTCTGGGGCCAACGTCCTGACTTTC
CASSLFGRTSSSGANVLTF
>TRBD1|.|TRBJ2-3|TRBV7-9
TGTGCCAGCAGCTTGACCGGGACAGGGGCCGCCTTTTTAGATACGCAGTATTTT
CASSLTGTGAAFLDTQYF
>.|.|TRBJ1-2|TRBV6-5
TGTGCCAGCAGTCCTCGGGACCCCTATGGCTACACCTTC
CASSPRDPYGYTF
>TRBD2|.|TRBJ2-7|TRBV28
TGTGCCAGCAGTTTTGCCCTAGCGGGGGGCCTCTACGAGCAGTACTTC
CASSFALAGGLYEQYF
>.|few|TRBJ1-2|TRBV2
TGTGCCAGCAGTGAATCTGGGCAGGAGAGCTATTACTATGGCTACACCTTC
CASSESGQESYYYGYTF
>.|.|TRBJ2-3|TRBV3-1/TRBV3-2
TGTGCCAGCAGCCAAGGTATCGGGCAGCGGGCAGATACGCAGTATTTT
CASSQGIGQRADTQYF
>.|.|TRBJ1-1|TRBV19
TGTGCCAGTAGCGCCTGGGGAATGAACACTGAAGCTTTCTTT
CASSAWGMNTEAFF
>.|.|TRBJ2-7|TRBV11-2
TGTGCCAGCAGCTTAACATACGAGCAGTACTTC
CASSLTYEQYF
>.|.|TRBJ1-1|TRBV7-9
TGTGCCAGCAGCTTATTACAGAACACTGAAGCTTTCTTT
CASSLLQNTEAFF
>.|.|TRBJ1-2|TRBV28
TGTGCCAGCAGTTCGAACTATGGCTACACCTTC
CASSSNYGYTF
>.|.|TRBJ1-4|TRBV21-1
TGTGCCAGACGAACCCAGAGGCAGGGTGAAAAACTGTTTTTT
CARRTQRQGEKLFF
>.|.|TRBJ1-6|TRBV19
TGTGCCAGAGACCACCGGGGGGAACAGGACCTCCACTTT
CARDHRGEQDLHF
>.|once|TRBJ1-6|TRBV6-2/TRBV6-3
TGTGCCAGCAGTTTCCAGGGACGAACAAATTCACCCCTCCACTTT
CASSFQGRTNSPLHF
>TRBD1|.|TRBJ2-2|TRBV4-3
TGCGCCAGCAGACGTGGACAGGGGGCGTCCAACACCGGGGAGCTGTTTTTT
CASRRGQGASNTGELFF
>TRBD1|.|TRBJ2-4|TRBV5-4
TGTGCCAGCAGCTCGCAACAGGGGGCCAAAAACATTCAGTACTTC
CASSSQQGAKNIQYF
>TRBD1|.|TRBJ1-1|TRBV6-2/TRBV6-3
TGTGCCAGCAGTTACACTGCAGGGGGCGAGGATGAAGCTTTCTTT
CASSYTAGGEDEAFF
>.|.|TRBJ1-2|TRBV5-1
TGCGCCAGCAGCTCCAGCGGAGGAGAGTATGGCTACACCTTC
CASSSSGGEYGYTF
>.|.|TRBJ1-5|TRBV9
TGTGCCAGCAGCGTTGGGACCGGGATAGGTCAGCCCCAGCATTTT
CASSVGTGIGQPQHF
>.|.|TRBJ2-7|TRBV5-1
TGCGCCAGCAGCCCCGCGACTGGCTACGAGCAGTACTTC
CASSPATGYEQYF
>.|.|TRBJ2-1|TRBV3-1/TRBV3-2
TGTGCCAGCAGCATTCGACAGGATTACAATGAGCAGTTCTTC
CASSIRQDYNEQFF
>.|.|TRBJ1-2|TRBV5-1
TGCGCCAGCAGCTTGGGAAACTATGGCTACACCTTC
CASSLGNYGYTF
>TRBD1|.|TRBJ2-3|TRBV6-2/TRBV6-3
TGTGCCAGCAGCCCCCCGGACAGGGGGACAGATACGCAGTATTTT
CASSPPDRGTDTQYF
>TRBD1|.|TRBJ1-1|TRBV7-2
TGTGCCAGCAGCTTAGGACAGGGTTCCACTGAAGCTTTCTTT
CASSLGQGSTEAFF
>.|.|TRBJ2-7|TRBV27
TGTGCCAGCAGTTCCTACGACACTTCCTACGAGCAGTACTTC
CASSSYDTSYEQYF
>.|.|TRBJ2-3|TRBV18
TGTGCCAGCTCAGCCGGGGCGAGTTCCCGCACAGATACGCAGTATTTT
CASSAGASSRTDTQYF
>TRBD1|.|TRBJ2-3|TRBV7-2
TGTGCCAGCAGCTTGGGAACAGGGGGCTCCACAGATACGCAGTATTTT
CASSLGTGGSTDTQYF
>TRBD2|.|TRBJ2-1|TRBV7-2
TGTGCCAGCAGCATAAGCGGGGGGGTAGTGAATGAGCAGTTCTTC
CASSISGGVVNEQFF